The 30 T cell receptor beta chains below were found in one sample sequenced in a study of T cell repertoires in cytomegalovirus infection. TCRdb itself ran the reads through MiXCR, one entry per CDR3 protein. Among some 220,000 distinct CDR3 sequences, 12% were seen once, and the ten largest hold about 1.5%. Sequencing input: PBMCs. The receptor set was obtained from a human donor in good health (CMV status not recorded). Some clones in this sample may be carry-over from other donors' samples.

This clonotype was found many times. The CDR3 loop reads CASSPGLAQTGEQYF. CDR3 in DNA: TGTGCCAGCAGTCCCGGACTAGCTCAAACGGGGGAGCAGTACTTC. The chain is built from TRBV12-3 or TRBV12-4 and TRBJ2-7; 8 bases line up with TRBD2. V lost 5 bases, J lost 7 bases, and 13 bases stayed unmatched. The length of the CDR3 is 15 residues.

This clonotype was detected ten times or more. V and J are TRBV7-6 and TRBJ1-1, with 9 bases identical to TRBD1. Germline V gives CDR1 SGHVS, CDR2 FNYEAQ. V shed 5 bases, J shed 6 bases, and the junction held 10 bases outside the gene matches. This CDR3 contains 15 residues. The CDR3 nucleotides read TGTGCCAGCAGCCGGGACAGGGTCCTCGGCGCTGAAGCTTTCTTT. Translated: CASSRDRVLGAEAFF.

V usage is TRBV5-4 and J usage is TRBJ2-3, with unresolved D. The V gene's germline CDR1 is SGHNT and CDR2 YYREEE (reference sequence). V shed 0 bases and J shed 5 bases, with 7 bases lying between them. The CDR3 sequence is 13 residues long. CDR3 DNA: TGTGCCAGCAGCTTGGAAGGGCAAGATACGCAGTATTTT. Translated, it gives CASSLEGQDTQYF.

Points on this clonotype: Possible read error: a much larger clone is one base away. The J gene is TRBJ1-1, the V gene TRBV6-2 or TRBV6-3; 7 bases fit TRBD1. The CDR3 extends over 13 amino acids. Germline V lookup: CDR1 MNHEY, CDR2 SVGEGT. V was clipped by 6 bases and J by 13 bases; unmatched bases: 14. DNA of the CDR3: TGTGCCAGCAGCATACAGGGGCCCCGAACGGTTTTCTTT. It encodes CASSIQGPRTVFF.

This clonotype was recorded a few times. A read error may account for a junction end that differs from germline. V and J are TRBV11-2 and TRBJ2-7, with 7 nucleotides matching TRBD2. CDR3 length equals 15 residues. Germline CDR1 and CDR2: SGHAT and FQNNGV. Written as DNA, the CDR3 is TGTGCCAGCAGCAACCTTCGCGGGGGTTCCTACGAGCGGTACTTC. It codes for CASSNLRGGSYERYF.

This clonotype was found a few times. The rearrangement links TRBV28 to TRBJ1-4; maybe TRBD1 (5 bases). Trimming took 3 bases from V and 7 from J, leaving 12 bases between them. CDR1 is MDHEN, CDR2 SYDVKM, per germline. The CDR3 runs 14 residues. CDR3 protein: CASSLQGRPEKLFF. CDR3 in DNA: TGTGCCAGCAGTTTGCAGGGCCGCCCTGAAAAACTGTTTTTT.

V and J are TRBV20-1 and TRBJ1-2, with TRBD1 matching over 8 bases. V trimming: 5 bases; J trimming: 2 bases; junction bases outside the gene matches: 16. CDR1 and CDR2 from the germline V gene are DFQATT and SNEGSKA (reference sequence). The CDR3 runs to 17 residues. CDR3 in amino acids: CSAPMDRANLKNYGYTF. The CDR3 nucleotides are TGCAGTGCTCCGATGGACAGGGCCAACTTAAAAAACTATGGCTACACCTTC.

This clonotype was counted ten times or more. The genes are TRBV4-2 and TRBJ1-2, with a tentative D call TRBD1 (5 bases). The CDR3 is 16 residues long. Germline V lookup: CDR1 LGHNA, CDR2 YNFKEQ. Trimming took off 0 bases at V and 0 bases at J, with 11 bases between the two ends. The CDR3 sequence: CASSQDQAGTNYGYTF. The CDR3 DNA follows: TGTGCCAGCAGCCAAGATCAGGCAGGGACTAACTATGGCTACACCTTC.

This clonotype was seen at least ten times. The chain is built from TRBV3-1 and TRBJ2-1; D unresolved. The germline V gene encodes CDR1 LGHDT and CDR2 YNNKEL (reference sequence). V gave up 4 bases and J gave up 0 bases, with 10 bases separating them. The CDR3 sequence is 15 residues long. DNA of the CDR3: TGTGCCAGCAGCCCCGACTTTTTCTCCTACAATGAGCAGTTCTTC. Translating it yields CASSPDFFSYNEQFF.

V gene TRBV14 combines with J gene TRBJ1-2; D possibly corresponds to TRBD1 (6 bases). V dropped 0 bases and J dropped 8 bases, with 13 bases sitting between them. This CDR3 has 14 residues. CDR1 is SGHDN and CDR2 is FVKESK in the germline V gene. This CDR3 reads CASSQEVRGGGYTF. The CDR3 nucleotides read TGTGCCAGCAGCCAAGAGGTCAGGGGTGGCGGCTACACCTTC.

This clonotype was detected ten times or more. CDR3 protein: CASSFASSGEMIKQYF. In nucleotides, the CDR3 is TGTGCCAGCAGCTTCGCCTCTAGCGGGGAGATGATAAAGCAGTACTTC. The J gene is TRBJ2-7, the V gene TRBV7-2, with TRBD2 matching over 9 bases. The CDR3 consists of 16 residues. The V gene end was trimmed by 3 bases and the J gene end by 8 bases; junction bases not matched to a gene: 14. Germline CDR1 SGHTA, CDR2 FQGNSA.

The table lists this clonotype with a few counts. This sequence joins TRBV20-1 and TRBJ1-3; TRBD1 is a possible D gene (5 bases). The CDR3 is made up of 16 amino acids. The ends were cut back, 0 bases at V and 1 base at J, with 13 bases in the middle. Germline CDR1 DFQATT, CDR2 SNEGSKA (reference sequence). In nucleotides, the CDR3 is TGCAGTGCTAGAGATAATAGGGGATTATCTGGAAACACCATATATTTT. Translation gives CSARDNRGLSGNTIYF.

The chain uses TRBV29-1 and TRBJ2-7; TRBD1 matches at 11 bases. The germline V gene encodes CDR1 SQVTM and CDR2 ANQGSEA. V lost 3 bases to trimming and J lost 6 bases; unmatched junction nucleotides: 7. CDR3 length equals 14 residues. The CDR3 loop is CSVDEGQGGGEQYF. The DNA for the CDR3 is TGCAGCGTTGACGAGGGACAGGGGGGGGGCGAGCAGTACTTC.

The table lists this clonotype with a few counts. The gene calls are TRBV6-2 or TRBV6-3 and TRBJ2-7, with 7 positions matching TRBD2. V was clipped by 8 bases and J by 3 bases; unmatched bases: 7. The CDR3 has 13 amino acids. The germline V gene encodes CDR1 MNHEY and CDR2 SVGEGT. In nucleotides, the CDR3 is TGTGCCAGCCGGACCGGGAGGTTCTACGAGCAGTACTTC. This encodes CASRTGRFYEQYF.

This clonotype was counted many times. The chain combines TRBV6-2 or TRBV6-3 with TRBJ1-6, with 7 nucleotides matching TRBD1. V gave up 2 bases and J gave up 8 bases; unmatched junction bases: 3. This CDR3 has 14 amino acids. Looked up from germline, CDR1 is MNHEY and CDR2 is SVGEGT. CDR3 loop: CASSYIDRDSPLHF. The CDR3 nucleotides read TGTGCCAGCAGTTACATCGACAGGGATTCACCCCTCCACTTT.

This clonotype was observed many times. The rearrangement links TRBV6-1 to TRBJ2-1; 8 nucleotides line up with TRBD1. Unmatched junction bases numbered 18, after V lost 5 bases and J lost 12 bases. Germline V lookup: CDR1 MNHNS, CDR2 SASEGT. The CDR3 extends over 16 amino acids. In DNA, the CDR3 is TGTGCCAGCAGTAGAGACTCCCCGGGACAGGCTTTAGGGCAGTTCTTC. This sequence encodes CASSRDSPGQALGQFF.

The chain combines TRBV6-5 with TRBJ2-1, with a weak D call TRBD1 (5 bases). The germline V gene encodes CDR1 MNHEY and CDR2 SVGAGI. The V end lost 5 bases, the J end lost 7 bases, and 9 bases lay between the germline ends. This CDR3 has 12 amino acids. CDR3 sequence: CASSAAGNEQFF. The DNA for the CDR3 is TGTGCCAGCAGTGCCGCAGGGAATGAGCAGTTCTTC.

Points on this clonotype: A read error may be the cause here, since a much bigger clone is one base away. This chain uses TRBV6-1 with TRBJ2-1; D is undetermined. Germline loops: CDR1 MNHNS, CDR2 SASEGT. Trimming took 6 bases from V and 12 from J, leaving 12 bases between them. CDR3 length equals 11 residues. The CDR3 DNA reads TGTGCCAGCAGCACGGCCGCTCTGCAGTTCTTC. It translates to CASSTAALQFF.

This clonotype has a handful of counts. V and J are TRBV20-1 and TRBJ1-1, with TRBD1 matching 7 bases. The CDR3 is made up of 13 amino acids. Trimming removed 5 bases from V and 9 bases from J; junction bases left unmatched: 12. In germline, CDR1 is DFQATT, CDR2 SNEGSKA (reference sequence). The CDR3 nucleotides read TGCAGTGCTGTCCGGGACAGCACGGTCCAAGCTTTCTTT. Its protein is CSAVRDSTVQAFF.

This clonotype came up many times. The CDR3 here is CASSLETGRGAYEQYF. DNA of the CDR3: TGTGCCAGCAGCCTGGAGACCGGGAGGGGCGCCTACGAGCAGTACTTC. The gene calls are TRBV7-2 and TRBJ2-7, with 8 positions matching TRBD2. Germline CDR1 is SGHTA and CDR2 is FQGNSA. The CDR3 is made up of 16 amino acids. V shed 5 bases, J shed 2 bases, and the junction held 11 bases outside the gene matches.

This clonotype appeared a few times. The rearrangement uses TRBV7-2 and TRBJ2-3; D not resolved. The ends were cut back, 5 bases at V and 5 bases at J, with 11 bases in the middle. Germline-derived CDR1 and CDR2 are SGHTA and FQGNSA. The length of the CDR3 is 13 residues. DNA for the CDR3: TGTGCCAGCAGCACCGGAGTTCAAGATACGCAGTATTTT. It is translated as CASSTGVQDTQYF.

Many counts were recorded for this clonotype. CDR3: CASSYSRGYEQYF. The CDR3, as DNA: TGTGCCAGCAGTTACTCGAGAGGTTACGAGCAGTACTTC. The chain joins TRBV6-2 or TRBV6-3 to TRBJ2-7; no definite D call. Germline V gene sequence: CDR1 MNHEY, CDR2 SVGEGT. The length of the CDR3 is 13 residues. The V end was cut by 0 bases, the J end by 4 bases, with 7 bases between.

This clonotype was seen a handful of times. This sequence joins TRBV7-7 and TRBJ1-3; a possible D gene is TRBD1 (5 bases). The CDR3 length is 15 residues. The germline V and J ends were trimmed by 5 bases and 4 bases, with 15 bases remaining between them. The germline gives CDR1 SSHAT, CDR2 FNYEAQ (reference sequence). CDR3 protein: CASSPGQGGGNTIYF. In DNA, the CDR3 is TGTGCCAGCAGCCCCGGGCAGGGAGGAGGAAACACCATATATTTT.

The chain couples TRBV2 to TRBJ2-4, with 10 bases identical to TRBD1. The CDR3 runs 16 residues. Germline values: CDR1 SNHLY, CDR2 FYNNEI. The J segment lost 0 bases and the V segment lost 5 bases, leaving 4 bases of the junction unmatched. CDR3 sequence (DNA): TGTGCCAGCAGTAACGGACAGGGGGAAGCCAAAAACATTCAGTACTTC. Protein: CASSNGQGEAKNIQYF.

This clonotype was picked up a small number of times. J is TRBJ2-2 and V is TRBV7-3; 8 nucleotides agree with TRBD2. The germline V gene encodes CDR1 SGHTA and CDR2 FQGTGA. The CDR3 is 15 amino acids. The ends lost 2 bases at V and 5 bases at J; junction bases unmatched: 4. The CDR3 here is CASSLGLAVTGELFF. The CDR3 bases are TGTGCCAGCAGCTTAGGACTAGCCGTGACCGGGGAGCTGTTTTTT.

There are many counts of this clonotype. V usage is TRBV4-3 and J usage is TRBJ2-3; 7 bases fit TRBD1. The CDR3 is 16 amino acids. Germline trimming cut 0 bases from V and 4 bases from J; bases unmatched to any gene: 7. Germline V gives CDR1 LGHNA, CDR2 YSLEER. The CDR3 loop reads CASSQDRGQGADTQYF. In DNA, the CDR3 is TGCGCCAGCAGCCAAGATCGCGGGCAGGGGGCAGATACGCAGTATTTT.

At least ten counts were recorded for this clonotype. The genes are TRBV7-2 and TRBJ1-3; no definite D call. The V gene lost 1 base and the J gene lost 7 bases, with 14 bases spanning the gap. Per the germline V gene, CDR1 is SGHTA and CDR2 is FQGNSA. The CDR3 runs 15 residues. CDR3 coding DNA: TGTGCCAGCAGCTTAGGGCGGCAGAGCGCCAACACCATATATTTT. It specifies CASSLGRQSANTIYF.

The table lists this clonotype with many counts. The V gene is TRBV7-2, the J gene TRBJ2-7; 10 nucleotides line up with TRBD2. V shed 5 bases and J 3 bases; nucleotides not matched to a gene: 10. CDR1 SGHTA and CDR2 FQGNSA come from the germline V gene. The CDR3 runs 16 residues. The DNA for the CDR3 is TGTGCCAGCAGCCTCACCTTCCCTAGCGGGGGCTACGAGCAGTACTTC. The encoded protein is CASSLTFPSGGYEQYF.

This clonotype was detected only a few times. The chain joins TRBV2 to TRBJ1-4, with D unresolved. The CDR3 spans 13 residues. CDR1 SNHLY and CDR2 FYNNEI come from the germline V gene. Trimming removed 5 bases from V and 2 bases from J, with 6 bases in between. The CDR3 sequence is CASSFNTNEKLFF. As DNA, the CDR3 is TGTGCCAGCAGTTTTAATACTAATGAAAAACTGTTTTTT.

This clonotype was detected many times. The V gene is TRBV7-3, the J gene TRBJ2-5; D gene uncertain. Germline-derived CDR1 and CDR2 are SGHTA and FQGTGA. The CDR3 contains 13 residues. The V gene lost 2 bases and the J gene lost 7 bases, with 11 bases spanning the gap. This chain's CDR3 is CASSLERFATQYF. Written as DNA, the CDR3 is TGTGCCAGCAGCTTAGAGAGGTTCGCGACCCAGTACTTC. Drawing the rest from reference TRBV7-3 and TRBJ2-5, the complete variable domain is GAGVSQTPSNKVTEKGKYVELRCDPISGHTALYWYRQSLGQGPEFLIYFQGTGAADDSGLPNDRFFAVRPEGSVSTLKIQRTERGDSAVYLCASSLERFATQYFGPGTRLLVL.